This T cell receptor (beta chain) was sequenced during a study of long-term antiretroviral therapy in people with HIV. CDR1 is SGHTA and CDR2 is FQGNSA in the germline V gene. The germline V and J ends were trimmed by 5 bases and 0 bases, with 16 bases remaining between them. The CDR3 covers 17 residues. Note on this clone: Its cognate antigen is unknown.

The run of the v3.0 immunoSEQ assay was at survey level. Assay: immunoSEQ multiplex PCR; the TCRdb copy retains only in-frame clones and omits some. Of roughly 16,000 clones listed, approximately 94% are singletons. General study findings and limits: Every time point showed a repertoire led by clones expanded before ART.

The clonotype comes from a woman in her forties or fifties with HIV. The sample here was unsorted PBMCs, taken around 6.5 years after starting antiretroviral therapy. The chain couples TRBV7-2 to TRBJ1-4; D is undetermined. The CDR3 protein is CASSPLEGTATNEKLFF. CDR3 coding DNA: TGTGCCAGCAGCCCCCTCGAGGGAACAGCAACTAATGAAAAACTGTTTTTT.